The sequence of this T cell receptor beta chain was determined in a study of shared clonotypes between healthy human individuals. Broader study findings: The authors sampled blood alone, and tissue repertoires likely differ.

With regard to this clone: Its antigen is currently unknown.

It was CD45RO-negative cells, positively selected for CCR7, that made up naive CD8 cells, with terminally differentiated effector memory CD45RA+ cells excluded. Each of the donors was a healthy adult who was HIV-negative and had not had a recent acute infection or vaccination. The length of the CDR3 is 14 residues. V lost 5 bases and J 5 bases, leaving 16 bases between the germline ends. CDR1 is MNHNS and CDR2 is SASEGT in the germline V gene. The method was immunoSEQ multiplex PCR; TCRdb's version includes in-frame clones alone and lacks a portion of them. The sample has over 2,000,000 clones, roughly 95% seen once.

Sequencing was done on a sample of naive CD8+ T cells from PBMCs. This chain connects TRBV6-1 to TRBJ2-7; D is tentatively TRBD1 or TRBD2 (5 bases each). The origin of this receptor is a man between 18 and 35 years old in good health. Some clones in this sample may be carry-over from other donors' samples. CDR3 in DNA: TGTGCCAGCAGTTTCCGGGACCGAACGGACGAGCAGTACTTC. Its translation is CASSFRDRTDEQYF.